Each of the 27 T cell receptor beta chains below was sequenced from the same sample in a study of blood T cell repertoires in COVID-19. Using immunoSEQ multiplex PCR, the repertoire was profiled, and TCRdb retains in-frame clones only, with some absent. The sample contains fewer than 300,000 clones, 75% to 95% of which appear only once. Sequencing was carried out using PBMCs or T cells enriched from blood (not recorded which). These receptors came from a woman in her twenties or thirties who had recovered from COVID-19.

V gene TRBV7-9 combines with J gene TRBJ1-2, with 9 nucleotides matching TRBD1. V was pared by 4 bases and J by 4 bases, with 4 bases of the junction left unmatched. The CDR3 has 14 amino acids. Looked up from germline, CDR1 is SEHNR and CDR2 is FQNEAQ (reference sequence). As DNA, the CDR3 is TGTGCCAGCAGCTCATCACAGGGGGCCTATGGCTACACCTTC. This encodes CASSSSQGAYGYTF.

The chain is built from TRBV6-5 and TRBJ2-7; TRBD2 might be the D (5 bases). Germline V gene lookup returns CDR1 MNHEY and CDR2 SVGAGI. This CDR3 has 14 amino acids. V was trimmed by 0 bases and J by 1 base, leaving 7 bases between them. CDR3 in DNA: TGTGCCAGCAGTTACTCGGAGCGGTCCTACGAGCAGTACTTC. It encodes CASSYSERSYEQYF.

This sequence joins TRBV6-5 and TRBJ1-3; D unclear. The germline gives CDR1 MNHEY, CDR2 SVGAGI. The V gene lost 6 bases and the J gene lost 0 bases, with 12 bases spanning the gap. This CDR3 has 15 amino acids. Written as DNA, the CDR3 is TGTGCCAGCAGGAGCTACCCGAGCTCTGGAAACACCATATATTTT. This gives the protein CASRSYPSSGNTIYF.

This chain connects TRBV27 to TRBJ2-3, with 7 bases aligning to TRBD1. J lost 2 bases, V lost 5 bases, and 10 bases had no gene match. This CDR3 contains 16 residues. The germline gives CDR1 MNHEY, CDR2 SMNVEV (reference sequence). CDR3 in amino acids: CASSPHPGQHTDTQYF. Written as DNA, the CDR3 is TGTGCCAGCAGTCCGCATCCGGGACAGCACACAGATACGCAGTATTTT.

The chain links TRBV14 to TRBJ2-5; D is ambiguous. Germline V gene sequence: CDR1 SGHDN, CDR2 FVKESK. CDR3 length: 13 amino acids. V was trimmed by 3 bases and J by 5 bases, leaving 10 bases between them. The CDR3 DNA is TGTGCCAGCAGCCAGAACTCTCGGGAGACCCAGTACTTC. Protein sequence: CASSQNSRETQYF. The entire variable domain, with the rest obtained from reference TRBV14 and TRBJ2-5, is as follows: EAGVTQFPSHSVIEKGQTVTLRCDPISGHDNLYWYRRVMGKEIKFLLHFVKESKQDESGMPNNRFLAERTGGTYSTLKVQPAELEDSGVYFCASSQNSRETQYFGPGTRLLVL.

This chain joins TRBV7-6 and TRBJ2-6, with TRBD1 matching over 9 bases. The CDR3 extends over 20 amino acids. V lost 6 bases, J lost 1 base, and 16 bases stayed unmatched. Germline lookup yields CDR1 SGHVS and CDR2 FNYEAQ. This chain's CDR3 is CASSSKDLGQGLSGANVLTF. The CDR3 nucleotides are TGTGCCAGCAGTTCAAAAGATTTGGGACAGGGATTATCTGGGGCCAACGTCCTGACTTTC. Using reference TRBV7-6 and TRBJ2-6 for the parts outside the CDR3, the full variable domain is GAGVSQSPRYKVTKRGQDVALRCDPISGHVSLYWYRQALGQGPEFLTYFNYEAQQDKSGLPNDRFSAERPEGSISTLTIQRTEQRDSAMYRCASSSKDLGQGLSGANVLTFGAGSRLTVL.

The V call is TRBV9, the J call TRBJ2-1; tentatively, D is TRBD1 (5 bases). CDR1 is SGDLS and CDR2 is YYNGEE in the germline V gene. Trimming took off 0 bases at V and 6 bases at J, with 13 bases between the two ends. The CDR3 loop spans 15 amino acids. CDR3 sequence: CASSVGGSQSNEQFF. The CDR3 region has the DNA TGTGCCAGCAGCGTAGGGGGCTCGCAGTCCAATGAGCAGTTCTTC.

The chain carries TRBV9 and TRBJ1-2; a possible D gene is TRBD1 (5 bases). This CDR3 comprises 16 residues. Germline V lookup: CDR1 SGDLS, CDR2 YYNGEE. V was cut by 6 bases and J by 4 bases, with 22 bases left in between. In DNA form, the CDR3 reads TGTGCCAGCACCGAGACAGCCAAGCCCGTCCTCTATGGCTACACCTTC. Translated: CASTETAKPVLYGYTF. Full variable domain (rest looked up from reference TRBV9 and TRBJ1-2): DSGVTQTPKHLITATGQRVTLRCSPRSGDLSVYWYQQSLDQGLQFLIQYYNGEERAKGNILERFSAQQFPDLHSELNLSSLELGDSALYFCASTETAKPVLYGYTFGSGTRLTVV.

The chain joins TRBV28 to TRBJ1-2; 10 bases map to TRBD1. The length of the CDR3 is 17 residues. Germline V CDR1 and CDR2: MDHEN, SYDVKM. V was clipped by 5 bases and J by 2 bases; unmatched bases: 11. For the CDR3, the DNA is TGTGCCAGCAGTCCTTCTGGGACAGGGGTTCCAAACTATGGCTACACCTTC. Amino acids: CASSPSGTGVPNYGYTF.

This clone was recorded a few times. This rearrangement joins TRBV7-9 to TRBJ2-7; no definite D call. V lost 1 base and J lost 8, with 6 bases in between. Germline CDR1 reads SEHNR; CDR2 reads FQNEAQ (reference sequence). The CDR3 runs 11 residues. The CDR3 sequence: CASSLVSQQYF. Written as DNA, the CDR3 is TGTGCCAGCAGCTTAGTAAGCCAGCAGTACTTC.

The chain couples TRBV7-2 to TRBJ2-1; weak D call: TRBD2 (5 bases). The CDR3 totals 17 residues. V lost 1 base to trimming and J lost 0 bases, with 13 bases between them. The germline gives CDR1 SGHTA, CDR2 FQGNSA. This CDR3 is CASSLDSRRSSYNEQFF. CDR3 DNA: TGTGCCAGCAGCTTAGACTCGCGGAGGAGCTCCTACAATGAGCAGTTCTTC. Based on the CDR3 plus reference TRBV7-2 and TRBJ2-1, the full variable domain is GAGVSQSPSNKVTEKGKDVELRCDPISGHTALYWYRQSLGQGLEFLIYFQGNSAPDKSGLPSDRFSAERTGGSVSTLTIQRTQQEDSAVYLCASSLDSRRSSYNEQFFGPGTRLTVL.

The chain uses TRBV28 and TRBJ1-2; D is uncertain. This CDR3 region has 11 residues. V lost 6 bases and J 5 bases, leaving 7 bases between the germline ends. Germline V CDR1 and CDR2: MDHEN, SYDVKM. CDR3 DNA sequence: TGTGCCAGCAGCGAACTATATGGCTACACCTTC. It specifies CASSELYGYTF.

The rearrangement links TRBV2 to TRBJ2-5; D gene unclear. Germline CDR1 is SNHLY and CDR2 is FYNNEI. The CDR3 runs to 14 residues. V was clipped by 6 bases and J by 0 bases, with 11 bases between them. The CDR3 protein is CASRYTPDQETQYF. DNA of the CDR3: TGTGCCAGCAGATATACCCCAGACCAAGAGACCCAGTACTTC.

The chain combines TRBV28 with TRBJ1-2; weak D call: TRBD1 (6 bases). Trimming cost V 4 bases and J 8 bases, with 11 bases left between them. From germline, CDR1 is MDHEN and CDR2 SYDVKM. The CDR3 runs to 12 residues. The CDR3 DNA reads TGTGCCAGCAGTTCAAACAGGGTCGGCTACACCTTC. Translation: CASSSNRVGYTF.

The CDR3 spells CASSLQPGQQETQYF. As DNA, the CDR3 is TGTGCCAGCAGCTTACAACCGGGACAGCAAGAGACCCAGTACTTC. This chain joins TRBV11-1 and TRBJ2-5; 7 nucleotides match TRBD1. Germline CDR1 is SGHAT and CDR2 is FQDESV (reference sequence). The V segment lost 2 bases and the J segment 2 bases; nucleotides outside the gene matches: 5. The CDR3 is made up of 15 amino acids.

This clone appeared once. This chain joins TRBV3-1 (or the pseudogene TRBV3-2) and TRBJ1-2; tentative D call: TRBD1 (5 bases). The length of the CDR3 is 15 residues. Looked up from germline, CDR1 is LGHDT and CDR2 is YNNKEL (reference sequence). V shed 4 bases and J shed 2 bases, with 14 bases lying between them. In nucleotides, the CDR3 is TGTGCCAGCAGCCTTACACCCGACAGAAACTATGGCTACACCTTC. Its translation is CASSLTPDRNYGYTF.

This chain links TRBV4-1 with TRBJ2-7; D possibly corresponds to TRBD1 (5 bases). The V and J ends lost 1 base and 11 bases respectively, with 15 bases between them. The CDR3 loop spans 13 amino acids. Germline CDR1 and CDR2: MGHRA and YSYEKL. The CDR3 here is CASSQGGPVQKYF. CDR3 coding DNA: TGCGCCAGCAGCCAAGGGGGCCCGGTCCAGAAGTACTTC.

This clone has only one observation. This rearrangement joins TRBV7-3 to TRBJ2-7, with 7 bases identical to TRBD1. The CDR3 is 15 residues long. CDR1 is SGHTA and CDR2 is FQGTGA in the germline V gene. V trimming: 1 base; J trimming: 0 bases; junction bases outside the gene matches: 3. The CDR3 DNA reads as TGTGCCAGCAGCTTAATGCGACAGGGCTCCTACGAGCAGTACTTC. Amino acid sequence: CASSLMRQGSYEQYF.

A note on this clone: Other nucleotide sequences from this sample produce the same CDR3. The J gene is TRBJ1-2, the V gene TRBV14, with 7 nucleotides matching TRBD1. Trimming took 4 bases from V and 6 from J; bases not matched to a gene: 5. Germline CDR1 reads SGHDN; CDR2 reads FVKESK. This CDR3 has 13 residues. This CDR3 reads CASSPRTGDGYTF. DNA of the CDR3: TGTGCCAGCAGCCCCCGGACAGGAGATGGCTACACCTTC.

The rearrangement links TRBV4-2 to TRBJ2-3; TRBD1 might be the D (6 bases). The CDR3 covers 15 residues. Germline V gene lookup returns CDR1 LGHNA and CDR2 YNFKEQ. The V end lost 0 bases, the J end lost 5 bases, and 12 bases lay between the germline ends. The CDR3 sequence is CASSQDPGAGDTQYF. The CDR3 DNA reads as TGTGCCAGCAGCCAAGATCCAGGGGCCGGAGATACGCAGTATTTT.

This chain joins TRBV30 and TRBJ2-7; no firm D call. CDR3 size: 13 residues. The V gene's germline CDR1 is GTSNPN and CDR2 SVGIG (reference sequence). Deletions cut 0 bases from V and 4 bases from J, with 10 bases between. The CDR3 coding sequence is TGTGCCTGGAGTGTGGGCCGTAAATACGAGCAGTACTTC. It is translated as CAWSVGRKYEQYF.

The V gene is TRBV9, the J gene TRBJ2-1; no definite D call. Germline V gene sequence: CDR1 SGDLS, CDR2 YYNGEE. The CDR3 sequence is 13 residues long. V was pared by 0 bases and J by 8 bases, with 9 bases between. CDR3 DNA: TGTGCCAGCAGCGTAGTGGGCTCGGATGAGCAGTTCTTC. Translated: CASSVVGSDEQFF. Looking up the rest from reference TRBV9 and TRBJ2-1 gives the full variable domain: DSGVTQTPKHLITATGQRVTLRCSPRSGDLSVYWYQQSLDQGLQFLIQYYNGEERAKGNILERFSAQQFPDLHSELNLSSLELGDSALYFCASSVVGSDEQFFGPGTRLTVL.

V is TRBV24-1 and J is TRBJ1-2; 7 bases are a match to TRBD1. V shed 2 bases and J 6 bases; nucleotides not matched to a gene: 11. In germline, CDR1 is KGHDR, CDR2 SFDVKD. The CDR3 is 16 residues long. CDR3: CATSDSVTGLIHGYTF. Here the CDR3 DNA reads TGTGCCACCAGTGATTCCGTGACAGGGTTGATTCATGGCTACACCTTC.

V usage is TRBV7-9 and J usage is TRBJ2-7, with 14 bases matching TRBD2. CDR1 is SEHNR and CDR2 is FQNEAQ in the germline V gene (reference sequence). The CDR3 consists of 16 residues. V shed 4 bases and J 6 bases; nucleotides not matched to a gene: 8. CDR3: CASSSGTSGSQGEQYF. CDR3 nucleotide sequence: TGTGCCAGCAGCTCCGGGACTAGCGGGAGCCAGGGCGAGCAGTACTTC.

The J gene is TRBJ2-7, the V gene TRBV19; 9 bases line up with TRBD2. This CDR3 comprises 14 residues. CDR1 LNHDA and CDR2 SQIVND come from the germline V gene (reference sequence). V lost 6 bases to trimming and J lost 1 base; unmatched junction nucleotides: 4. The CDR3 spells CASRVAGESYEQYF. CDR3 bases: TGTGCCAGTAGGGTAGCGGGAGAGTCCTACGAGCAGTACTTC. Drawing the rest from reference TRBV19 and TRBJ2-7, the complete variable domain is DGGITQSPKYLFRKEGQNVTLSCEQNLNHDAMYWYRQDPGQGLRLIYYSQIVNDFQKGDIAEGYSVSREKKESFPLTVTSAQKNPTAFYLCASRVAGESYEQYFGPGTRLTVT.

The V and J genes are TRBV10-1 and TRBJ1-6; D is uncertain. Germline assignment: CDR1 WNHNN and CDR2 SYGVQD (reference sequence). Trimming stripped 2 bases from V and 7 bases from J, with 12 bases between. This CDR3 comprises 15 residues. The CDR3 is CASSEGGPKNSPLHF. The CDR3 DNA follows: TGCGCCAGCAGTGAGGGAGGGCCTAAGAATTCACCCCTCCACTTT.

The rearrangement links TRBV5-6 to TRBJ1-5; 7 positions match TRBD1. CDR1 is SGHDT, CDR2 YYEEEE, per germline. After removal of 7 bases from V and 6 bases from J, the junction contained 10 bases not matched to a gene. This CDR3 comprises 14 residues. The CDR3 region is CASSRQGGGQPQHF. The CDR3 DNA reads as TGTGCCAGCTCTAGACAGGGCGGCGGTCAGCCCCAGCATTTT.